The sequence of this T cell receptor (beta chain) was determined in a study of immune evolution from preneoplasia to lung adenocarcinoma. Study results and caveats: Top clone frequencies peaked in normal lung, apparently declining through invasive adenocarcinoma. Later-stage lesions appeared to have more T cells, more diversity, less clonality.

Germline V gene sequence: CDR1 LNHDA, CDR2 SQIVND (reference sequence). Trimming took 1 base from V and 7 from J, leaving 13 bases between them. This CDR3 comprises 14 residues. Clones were sequenced by immunoSEQ multiplex PCR, and TCRdb holds only the in-frame ones, with some missing. The repertoire includes about 11,000 clones, about 70% of them detected once, and about 30% sits in the top ten. Between the mid-2010s and the late 2010s, patients underwent resection in Japan or China. Histologic diagnosis was independently verified by two lung pathologists. This clone appeared a few times. The antigen remains unidentified.

This clonotype was obtained from a person in their 60s with lung adenocarcinoma. Some clones in this sample may be carry-over from other donors' samples. Sequenced: FFPE normal lung tissue adjacent to the tumor. V gene TRBV19 combines with J gene TRBJ1-2; the D is unclear. Here the CDR3 DNA reads TGTGCCAGTAGTATAGCGGGAAAGGCGGCTGGCTACACCTTC. Protein product: CASSIAGKAAGYTF.